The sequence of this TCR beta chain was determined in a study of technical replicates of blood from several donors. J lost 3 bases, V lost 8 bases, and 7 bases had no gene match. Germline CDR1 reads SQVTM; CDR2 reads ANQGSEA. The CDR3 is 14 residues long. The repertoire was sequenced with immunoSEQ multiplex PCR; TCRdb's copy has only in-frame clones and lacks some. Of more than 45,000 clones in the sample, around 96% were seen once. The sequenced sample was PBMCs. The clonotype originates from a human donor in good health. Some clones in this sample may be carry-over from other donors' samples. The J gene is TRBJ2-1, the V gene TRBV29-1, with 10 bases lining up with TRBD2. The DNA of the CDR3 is TGCAGCACTGATACTAGCGGGATCTACAATGAGCAGTTCTTC. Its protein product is CSTDTSGIYNEQFF.